The table lists the clone carrying this T cell receptor beta chain with many counts. Its antigen is unidentified. Sorting recovered naive CD8 T cells on a CD8+CD4-CCR7+CD45RA+ profile. This specimen comes from a study of molecular identifiers for immune sequencing clone quantification. Study-wide results and caveats: For highly expanded clones, sizes could be underestimated when identical TCR molecules share a barcode. Under 1% of molecules in naive cells, but over 97% of effector molecules, belonged to clones above 20 RNA copies.

Preparation methods for the bulk TCR libraries were those previously described, with listed TCR primers. In TCRdb, the PCR reads were re-called with MiXCR into one record per CDR3 protein. The table has about 97,000 distinct CDR3 sequences, around 24% seen once. The CDR3 extends over 12 amino acids. CDR1 SGDLS and CDR2 YYNGEE come from the germline V gene. V lost 0 bases to trimming and J lost 4 bases, with 3 bases between them. V usage is TRBV9 and J usage is TRBJ2-3; no clear D gene. This TCR was sampled from a human donor in good health. Some libraries in this study had Jurkat cell RNA spiked in. Specimen: naive CD8+ T cells from blood, with Jurkat cell RNA spiked in. Noted subset: FACS-sorted CD8+CD4-CCR7+CD45RA+ naive T cells. The CDR3, as DNA: TGTGCCAGCAGCGTAGTGGCAGATACGCAGTATTTT. It translates to CASSVVADTQYF.